The 25 T cell receptor beta chains given below trace back to one sample, sequenced in a study of radiotherapy plus CTLA-4 blockade in lung cancer. The data were produced by immunoSEQ multiplex PCR, yet TCRdb's version contains in-frame clones alone and is incomplete. The repertoire holds around 86,000 clones, with around four fifths as singletons. Sample: peripheral blood, taken from a patient treated with radiotherapy plus ipilimumab. The receptors were sampled from a human donor with non-small cell lung cancer who had stable disease on radiotherapy plus ipilimumab.

J is TRBJ2-3 and V is TRBV9; no clear D. From germline, CDR1 is SGDLS and CDR2 YYNGEE. The CDR3 loop spans 12 amino acids. The V gene lost 0 bases and the J gene lost 2 bases, with 1 base spanning the gap. This CDR3 reads CASSVATDTQYF. The CDR3 region has the DNA TGTGCCAGCAGCGTAGCCACAGATACGCAGTATTTT.

V gene TRBV5-1 combines with J gene TRBJ1-1; TRBD1 might be the D (5 bases). The CDR3 covers 15 residues. Germline values: CDR1 SGHRS, CDR2 YFSETQ. Trimming cost V 3 bases and J 4 bases, with 16 bases left between them. The CDR3 is CASSSLASGGTEAFF. CDR3 DNA sequence: TGCGCCAGCAGCTCCCTGGCCAGCGGGGGCACTGAAGCTTTCTTT. Together with reference TRBV5-1 and TRBJ1-1, the CDR3 gives the full variable domain: KAGVTQTPRYLIKTRGQQVTLSCSPISGHRSVSWYQQTPGQGLQFLFEYFSETQRNKGNFPGRFSGRQFSNSRSEMNVSTLELGDSALYLCASSSLASGGTEAFFGQGTRLTVV.

The rearrangement uses TRBV6-4 and TRBJ1-4; 9 bases agree with TRBD1. The J segment lost 3 bases and the V segment lost 4 bases, leaving 6 bases of the junction unmatched. CDR3 length equals 16 residues. CDR1 and CDR2 from the germline V gene are MRHNA and SNTAGT. The CDR3 reads CASSAPGQGPNEKLFF. The DNA of the CDR3 is TGTGCCAGCAGTGCCCCGGGACAGGGACCTAATGAAAAACTGTTTTTT.

The V call is TRBV29-1, the J call TRBJ1-2; 10 bases match TRBD1. Germline V gives CDR1 SQVTM, CDR2 ANQGSEA. CDR3 length: 14 residues. Unmatched junction bases numbered 4, after V lost 2 bases and J lost 4 bases. CDR3 nucleotides: TGCAGCGTTGAAAAGAGGGACAGGGGCTATGGCTACACCTTC. Protein: CSVEKRDRGYGYTF.

The chain employs TRBV27 and TRBJ2-3, with no clear D. The ends were cut back, 5 bases at V and 6 bases at J, with 12 bases in the middle. The CDR3 contains 13 residues. Germline loops: CDR1 MNHEY, CDR2 SMNVEV (reference sequence). CDR3 coding DNA: TGTGCCAGCAGTGCTAGGCTCTCGGATACGCAGTATTTT. Translated, it gives CASSARLSDTQYF.

There are a few counts of this clone. The CDR3 DNA reads as TGTGCCAGCAGCGTAGTTCAGGGAGGAGAGACCCAGTACTTC. Translating it yields CASSVVQGGETQYF. V gene TRBV9 combines with J gene TRBJ2-5; the D gene is possibly TRBD2 (6 bases). Trimming took off 0 bases at V and 4 bases at J, with 10 bases between the two ends. CDR1 and CDR2 (germline): SGDLS, YYNGEE. The CDR3 has 14 residues.

This clone was detected a few times. CDR3 DNA: TGTGCCATCAGTGAGTCAACAGGCTTCAATCAGCCCCAGCATTTT. This gives the protein CAISESTGFNQPQHF. The chain combines TRBV10-3 with TRBJ1-5; TRBD1 might be the D (5 bases). This CDR3 comprises 15 residues. The germline V gene encodes CDR1 ENHRY and CDR2 SYGVKD. The V gene lost 0 bases and the J gene lost 3 bases, with 9 bases spanning the gap.

The genes are TRBV11-1 and TRBJ2-2; 8 nucleotides agree with TRBD2. This CDR3 has 17 residues. Germline V lookup: CDR1 SGHAT, CDR2 FQDESV (reference sequence). Trimming removed 5 bases from V and 4 bases from J; junction bases left unmatched: 12. The CDR3 region is CASSLPPSGSGTGELFF. DNA for the CDR3: TGTGCCAGCAGCCTGCCCCCAAGCGGGAGTGGCACCGGGGAGCTGTTTTTT.

This sequence joins TRBV14 and TRBJ2-1; 7 positions agree with TRBD1. The germline gives CDR1 SGHDN, CDR2 FVKESK. The CDR3 has 15 amino acids. Germline trimming cut 2 bases from V and 1 base from J; bases unmatched to any gene: 2. CDR3 region: CASSQMTGSYNEQFF. The DNA of the CDR3 is TGTGCCAGCAGCCAAATGACAGGGTCCTACAATGAGCAGTTCTTC. Filled out from reference TRBV14 and TRBJ2-1, the complete variable domain reads EAGVTQFPSHSVIEKGQTVTLRCDPISGHDNLYWYRRVMGKEIKFLLHFVKESKQDESGMPNNRFLAERTGGTYSTLKVQPAELEDSGVYFCASSQMTGSYNEQFFGPGTRLTVL.

The gene calls are TRBV28 and TRBJ2-6; D is tentatively TRBD1 or TRBD2 (5 bases each). Germline V lookup: CDR1 MDHEN, CDR2 SYDVKM. The CDR3 loop spans 16 amino acids. V was cut by 7 bases and J by 0 bases, with 13 bases left in between. CDR3: CASTHLGTSGANVLTF. DNA for the CDR3: TGTGCCAGCACCCACCTGGGGACCTCTGGGGCCAACGTCCTGACTTTC.

V gene TRBV19 combines with J gene TRBJ2-6; possibly TRBD1 or TRBD2 for D (6 bases each). V was pared by 9 bases and J by 1 base, with 25 bases between. This CDR3 is built from 19 residues. Germline CDR1 reads LNHDA; CDR2 reads SQIVND (reference sequence). The CDR3 reads CASSPGLKRGASGANVLTF. Written as DNA, the CDR3 is TGTGCCAGCTCACCGGGCCTCAAAAGGGGGGCATCTGGGGCCAACGTCCTGACTTTC.

The rearrangement links TRBV18 to TRBJ1-5; 9 positions agree with TRBD1. V trimming: 3 bases; J trimming: 6 bases; junction bases outside the gene matches: 3. This CDR3 has 14 amino acids. Germline V gene sequence: CDR1 KGHSH, CDR2 LQKENI. In DNA, the CDR3 is TGTGCCAGCTCACCGGGGACAGGGCCTCAGCCCCAGCATTTT. This translates into CASSPGTGPQPQHF.

The chain carries TRBV7-3 and TRBJ2-2; 7 positions agree with TRBD1. With 3 bases clipped from V and 4 bases from J, the junction kept 2 bases outside the gene matches. Per germline, CDR1 SGHTA and CDR2 FQGTGA. The CDR3 sequence is 14 residues long. The CDR3 protein is CASSFGQATGELFF. The CDR3 region has the DNA TGTGCCAGCAGCTTCGGACAGGCCACCGGGGAGCTGTTTTTT.

This clone has a single count. This rearrangement joins TRBV7-8 to TRBJ2-7; unclear D gene. The V end lost 1 base, the J end lost 3 bases, and 7 bases lay between the germline ends. The germline V gene encodes CDR1 SGHVS and CDR2 FQNEAQ. The CDR3 consists of 13 residues. The CDR3 DNA reads as TGTGCCAGCAGCTTAGAATACCTCTACGAGCAGTACTTC. As protein: CASSLEYLYEQYF.

This clone appeared once. The V gene is TRBV30, the J gene TRBJ2-7; 8 nucleotides agree with TRBD2. V shed 3 bases and J 3 bases; nucleotides not matched to a gene: 4. The CDR3 contains 13 residues. Germline V gene sequence: CDR1 GTSNPN, CDR2 SVGIG (reference sequence). The chain's CDR3 is CAWRAGLDYEQYF. CDR3 coding DNA: TGTGCCTGGAGGGCGGGACTAGACTACGAGCAGTACTTC.

V and J are TRBV4-1 and TRBJ1-4; perhaps TRBD1 as D (5 bases). Germline CDR1 is MGHRA and CDR2 is YSYEKL. The CDR3 is made up of 15 amino acids. Deletions cut 3 bases from V and 3 bases from J, with 11 bases between. This CDR3 is CASSHPGLANEKLFF. The CDR3 DNA reads TGCGCCAGCAGCCACCCAGGGTTGGCTAATGAAAAACTGTTTTTT.

V is TRBV30 and J is TRBJ2-5; TRBD2 agrees at 8 bases. In germline, CDR1 is GTSNPN, CDR2 SVGIG (reference sequence). V was clipped by 2 bases and J by 2 bases; unmatched bases: 7. The CDR3 extends over 15 amino acids. The CDR3 DNA sequence: TGTGCCTGGAGTAGGTTAGCGGGGAAACAAGAGACCCAGTACTTC. Protein sequence: CAWSRLAGKQETQYF.

The chain has TRBV4-2 and TRBJ2-7, with D tentatively TRBD2 (5 bases). The length of the CDR3 is 15 residues. V lost 1 base and J 0 bases, leaving 10 bases between the germline ends. CDR1 and CDR2 (germline): LGHNA, YNFKEQ. CDR3 in amino acids: CASSQGSGSSYEQYF. The CDR3 bases are TGTGCCAGCAGCCAAGGGAGCGGATCCTCCTACGAGCAGTACTTC.

The chain is built from TRBV2 and TRBJ1-5; possible D gene TRBD1, 6 bases. This CDR3 region has 15 residues. From germline, CDR1 is SNHLY and CDR2 FYNNEI. V was cut by 5 bases and J by 7 bases, with 18 bases left in between. CDR3 loop: CASSSGAGGGQPQHF. The CDR3, as DNA: TGTGCCAGCAGTTCGGGGGCGGGAGGTGGACAGCCCCAGCATTTT.

The rearrangement uses TRBV11-2 and TRBJ2-2, with 10 bases identical to TRBD2. V gave up 5 bases and J gave up 5 bases; unmatched junction bases: 8. Germline V lookup: CDR1 SGHAT, CDR2 FQNNGV. CDR3 length equals 16 residues. The CDR3 loop reads CASSILAGGVTGELFF. The CDR3, as DNA: TGTGCCAGCAGCATTTTAGCGGGAGGAGTAACCGGGGAGCTGTTTTTT.

The rearrangement links TRBV6-1 to TRBJ2-7; a weak D match, TRBD2 (6 bases). Trimming removed 4 bases at V and 1 base at J, with 11 bases between. Germline V lookup: CDR1 MNHNS, CDR2 SASEGT. The CDR3 has 14 amino acids. This CDR3 reads CASSVEGRSYEQYF. CDR3 bases: TGTGCCAGCAGTGTGGAGGGCAGGTCCTACGAGCAGTACTTC.

The V call is TRBV19, the J call TRBJ1-6, with a tentative D call TRBD1 (6 bases). The CDR3 is made up of 14 amino acids. Germline values: CDR1 LNHDA, CDR2 SQIVND (reference sequence). Trimming cost V 7 bases and J 6 bases, with 13 bases left between them. CDR3 nucleotide sequence: TGTGCCAGTAACCAACAGGGTGGTAATTCACCCCTCCACTTT. Translating it yields CASNQQGGNSPLHF.

This clone appeared a single time. V usage is TRBV5-4 and J usage is TRBJ2-7, with 12 bases aligning to TRBD1. V lost 1 base, J lost 7 bases, and 6 bases stayed unmatched. CDR3 size: 15 residues. Looked up from germline, CDR1 is SGHNT and CDR2 is YYREEE (reference sequence). The chain's CDR3 is CASSLWGQGAREQYF. The CDR3 DNA is TGTGCCAGCAGCTTGTGGGGACAGGGGGCGAGGGAGCAGTACTTC.

This CDR3 reads CASSRTELASTDTQYF. In DNA, the CDR3 is TGTGCCAGCAGCCGGACAGAATTAGCTAGCACAGATACGCAGTATTTT. This rearrangement joins TRBV7-9 to TRBJ2-3; D possibly corresponds to TRBD1 (6 bases). The CDR3 extends over 16 amino acids. Trimming pared 5 bases from V and 0 bases from J, leaving 15 bases between. Germline loops: CDR1 SEHNR, CDR2 FQNEAQ (reference sequence).

This clone is termed medium-sized (0.01 to 0.1%). The chain uses TRBV9 and TRBJ1-4; D possibly corresponds to TRBD1 (6 bases). Germline CDR1 reads SGDLS; CDR2 reads YYNGEE. CDR3 size: 16 residues. The V end lost 6 bases, the J end lost 7 bases, and 22 bases lay between the germline ends. CDR3: CASTPDGGLGSEKLFF. The CDR3 region has the DNA TGTGCCAGCACCCCCGATGGGGGCCTCGGGAGTGAAAAACTGTTTTTT.